The 26 T cell receptor beta chains listed next were all sequenced from one sample in a study of T cell responses to AZD1222 COVID-19 vaccine. TCRdb's copy holds only in-frame clones and misses some; the assay was immunoSEQ multiplex PCR. The sample has about 150,000 clones; approximately 90% are singletons. Here the sequenced sample was peripheral blood, taken after recovery from COVID-19. These TCRs come from an adult who had recovered from COVID-19.

This chain connects TRBV28 to TRBJ1-4; D gene unclear. This CDR3 comprises 12 residues. V lost 5 bases to trimming and J lost 5 bases, with 6 bases between them. Germline loops: CDR1 MDHEN, CDR2 SYDVKM. The CDR3 loop is CASSIRNEKLFF. The CDR3 nucleotides read TGTGCCAGCAGTATCAGGAATGAAAAACTGTTTTTT.

The chain employs TRBV7-9 and TRBJ2-7; tentatively, D is TRBD1 (5 bases). The germline V gene encodes CDR1 SEHNR and CDR2 FQNEAQ (reference sequence). Trimming left V 3 bases short and J 4 bases short, with 10 bases between. There are 13 residues in the CDR3. The CDR3 is CASSLGREYEQYF. CDR3 nucleotide sequence: TGTGCCAGCAGCTTGGGCAGGGAATACGAGCAGTACTTC.

The chain uses TRBV5-4 and TRBJ2-7; unclear D gene. Per germline, CDR1 SGHNT and CDR2 YYREEE (reference sequence). The CDR3 covers 13 residues. Trimming pared 6 bases from V and 1 base from J, leaving 11 bases between. CDR3 protein: CASKADPSYEQYF. The CDR3 coding sequence is TGTGCCAGCAAGGCGGACCCGTCCTACGAGCAGTACTTC.

The genes are TRBV5-1 and TRBJ2-6; no reliable D call. Trimming removed 4 bases at V and 4 bases at J, with 18 bases between. Germline V CDR1 and CDR2: SGHRS, YFSETQ. The CDR3 runs to 17 residues. The CDR3 nucleotides read TGCGCCAGCAGCCCCCAGGTGGTTGATGCCGGGGCCAACGTCCTGACTTTC. Translating it yields CASSPQVVDAGANVLTF.

The chain couples TRBV2 to TRBJ2-5; the match to TRBD1 covers 7 bases. This CDR3 has 13 amino acids. Trimming took 3 bases from V and 2 from J; bases not matched to a gene: 0. Looked up from germline, CDR1 is SNHLY and CDR2 is FYNNEI. CDR3 sequence reads: CASSDRGQETQYF. The CDR3 DNA follows: TGTGCCAGCAGTGACAGGGGGCAAGAGACCCAGTACTTC.

J is TRBJ1-2 and V is TRBV10-3; no definite D call. The CDR3 runs to 13 residues. V was trimmed by 2 bases and J by 4 bases, leaving 8 bases between them. From germline, CDR1 is ENHRY and CDR2 SYGVKD. CDR3 sequence reads: CAISEGPPYGYTF. In nucleotides, the CDR3 is TGTGCCATCAGTGAGGGTCCTCCCTATGGCTACACCTTC.

This chain uses TRBV4-2 with TRBJ2-4, with 13 nucleotides matching TRBD2. After removal of 4 bases from V and 0 bases from J, the junction contained 12 bases not matched to a gene. From germline, CDR1 is LGHNA and CDR2 YNFKEQ. This CDR3 comprises 20 residues. CDR3 nucleotide sequence: TGTGCCAGCAGCCCTGATCCGGGACTAGCGGGACAGCTAGCCAAAAACATTCAGTACTTC. Encoded protein: CASSPDPGLAGQLAKNIQYF.

The chain uses TRBV15 and TRBJ1-5; D gene unclear. CDR1 and CDR2 from the germline V gene are LNHNV and YYDKDF (reference sequence). The CDR3 covers 16 residues. Trimming left V 5 bases short and J 0 bases short, with 14 bases between. CDR3: CATSGRRGFSNQPQHF. As DNA, the CDR3 is TGTGCCACCAGCGGTCGGAGAGGGTTTAGCAATCAGCCCCAGCATTTT.

The J gene is TRBJ1-1, the V gene TRBV7-2, with 8 bases aligning to TRBD1. From germline, CDR1 is SGHTA and CDR2 FQGNSA. V gave up 0 bases and J gave up 6 bases; unmatched junction bases: 15. The CDR3 spans 18 residues. CDR3 coding DNA: TGTGCCAGCAGCTTAGCGAGCCGGTCAGGGGGCCCGGGGGCTGAAGCTTTCTTT. Protein sequence: CASSLASRSGGPGAEAFF.

The chain employs TRBV5-1 and TRBJ1-1, with 9 bases lining up with TRBD1. Germline lookup yields CDR1 SGHRS and CDR2 YFSETQ. Germline trimming cut 2 bases from V and 5 bases from J; bases unmatched to any gene: 4. The CDR3 runs to 14 residues. The CDR3 reads CASSLRDRGTEAFF. DNA of the CDR3: TGCGCCAGCAGCTTACGAGACAGGGGGACTGAAGCTTTCTTT.

The chain has TRBV11-2 and TRBJ2-7, with D unresolved. V lost 3 bases to trimming and J lost 1 base, with 4 bases between them. The CDR3 has 12 residues. The V gene's germline CDR1 is SGHAT and CDR2 FQNNGV. CDR3 residues: CASSLGSYEQYF. The CDR3 nucleotides are TGTGCCAGCAGCTTGGGTTCCTACGAGCAGTACTTC.

The V and J genes are TRBV6-1 and TRBJ2-1; unclear D gene. This CDR3 has 14 amino acids. Trimming cost V 2 bases and J 9 bases, with 14 bases left between them. Germline V lookup: CDR1 MNHNS, CDR2 SASEGT. CDR3 in amino acids: CASSERYYVSEQFF. CDR3 in DNA: TGTGCCAGCAGTGAAAGATACTACGTATCTGAGCAGTTCTTC.

The chain recombines TRBV14 with TRBJ2-5; D is undetermined. The V end lost 0 bases, the J end lost 4 bases, and 6 bases lay between the germline ends. This CDR3 contains 13 residues. Germline lookup yields CDR1 SGHDN and CDR2 FVKESK. DNA for the CDR3: TGTGCCAGCAGCCAAGATCGAGCAGAGACCCAGTACTTC. Its protein product is CASSQDRAETQYF.

This chain joins TRBV11-3 and TRBJ1-1; 10 bases agree with TRBD1. The CDR3 has 15 amino acids. Looked up from germline, CDR1 is SGHNT and CDR2 is YENEEA. The V gene end was trimmed by 5 bases and the J gene end by 7 bases; junction bases not matched to a gene: 10. CDR3: CASSADRGPGSEAFF. The CDR3 nucleotides are TGTGCCAGCAGCGCCGACAGGGGGCCCGGCAGTGAAGCTTTCTTT.

The chain combines TRBV7-8 with TRBJ1-2, with D tentatively TRBD1 (6 bases). In germline, CDR1 is SGHVS, CDR2 FQNEAQ. V lost 6 bases, J lost 2 bases, and 19 bases lay in between. The CDR3 length is 16 residues. In nucleotides, the CDR3 is TGTGCCAGCAGACCTCTACAGGGTTTCGGAAACTATGGCTACACCTTC. Its translation: CASRPLQGFGNYGYTF.

This clone was counted a few times. J is TRBJ2-3 and V is TRBV5-1; D is ambiguous. The ends were cut back, 3 bases at V and 0 bases at J, with 8 bases in the middle. This CDR3 has 14 residues. Germline CDR1 reads SGHRS; CDR2 reads YFSETQ. CDR3 in DNA: TGCGCCAGCAGCTCGACCGGAAGCACAGATACGCAGTATTTT. Amino acid sequence: CASSSTGSTDTQYF.

V usage is TRBV10-3 and J usage is TRBJ1-6; 8 bases map to TRBD1. Germline V CDR1 and CDR2: ENHRY, SYGVKD. There are 14 residues in the CDR3. V gave up 7 bases and J gave up 5 bases; unmatched junction bases: 4. Written as DNA, the CDR3 is TGTGCCATCACCGAGACAGGGGATAATTCACCCCTCCACTTT. It codes for CAITETGDNSPLHF.

The V gene is TRBV7-8, the J gene TRBJ2-7, with 11 bases aligning to TRBD2. The CDR3 consists of 17 residues. The germline V gene encodes CDR1 SGHVS and CDR2 FQNEAQ. V gave up 1 base and J gave up 4 bases; unmatched junction bases: 9. In DNA form, the CDR3 reads TGTGCCAGCAGCTTAGGCGCGACTAGCGGGACGTTGTACGAGCAGTACTTC. Residues: CASSLGATSGTLYEQYF. Full variable domain (missing parts from reference TRBV7-8 and TRBJ2-7): GAGVSQSPRYKVAKRGQDVALRCDPISGHVSLFWYQQALGQGPEFLTYFQNEAQLDKSGLPSDRFFAERPEGSVSTLKIQRTQQEDSAVYLCASSLGATSGTLYEQYFGPGTRLTVT.

V usage is TRBV28 and J usage is TRBJ2-6; tentatively, D is TRBD1 (5 bases). The CDR3 extends over 16 amino acids. Germline V lookup: CDR1 MDHEN, CDR2 SYDVKM. V shed 3 bases and J shed 0 bases, with 9 bases lying between them. CDR3 sequence reads: CASSFSGFSGANVLTF. Here the CDR3 DNA reads TGTGCCAGCAGTTTCTCAGGGTTCTCTGGGGCCAACGTCCTGACTTTC.

The V gene is TRBV18, the J gene TRBJ1-3; tentatively, D is TRBD1 (6 bases). The CDR3 loop spans 14 amino acids. CDR1 and CDR2 from the germline V gene are KGHSH and LQKENI. V lost 3 bases and J lost 0, with 6 bases in between. CDR3 sequence: CASSPDSSGNTIYF. The DNA for the CDR3 is TGTGCCAGCTCACCGGACAGCTCTGGAAACACCATATATTTT.

The count of this clone is one. V and J are TRBV9 and TRBJ2-1; 9 positions match TRBD2. Losses at the gene ends were 0 bases for V and 9 bases for J; bases not matched to a gene: 7. Germline values: CDR1 SGDLS, CDR2 YYNGEE. The CDR3 is 15 residues long. CDR3 protein: CASSVALGGLAEQFF. The CDR3 DNA reads as TGTGCCAGCAGCGTAGCTTTGGGGGGACTAGCTGAGCAGTTCTTC.

This chain joins TRBV2 and TRBJ2-7, with D unresolved. From germline, CDR1 is SNHLY and CDR2 FYNNEI. V was trimmed by 7 bases and J by 1 base, leaving 17 bases between them. The CDR3 is 15 amino acids. The CDR3, as DNA: TGTGCCAGCAATCCCCTCCGAACCCTTTCCTACGAGCAGTACTTC. The encoded protein is CASNPLRTLSYEQYF.

The chain is built from TRBV10-1 and TRBJ1-1, with a tentative D call TRBD1 (5 bases). This CDR3 comprises 14 residues. The ends were cut back, 6 bases at V and 1 base at J, with 12 bases in the middle. The germline CDR1 and CDR2 sequences are WNHNN and SYGVQD (reference sequence). CDR3 sequence: CASRAGTQNTEAFF. In DNA form, the CDR3 reads TGCGCCAGCAGGGCCGGGACCCAGAACACTGAAGCTTTCTTT.

The V and J genes are TRBV7-9 and TRBJ1-5; no firm D call. The CDR3 runs 14 residues. CDR1 SEHNR and CDR2 FQNEAQ come from the germline V gene (reference sequence). Trimming left V 2 bases short and J 7 bases short, with 12 bases between. CDR3 nucleotide sequence: TGTGCCAGCAGCTTATATGACGGCGGACAGCCCCAGCATTTT. As protein: CASSLYDGGQPQHF.

The chain uses TRBV3-1 (or the pseudogene TRBV3-2) and TRBJ1-6, with TRBD1 matching over 8 bases. V shed 2 bases, J shed 6 bases, and the junction held 3 bases outside the gene matches. CDR1 is LGHDT and CDR2 is YNNKEL in the germline V gene (reference sequence). The CDR3 has 15 residues. In DNA form, the CDR3 reads TGTGCCAGCAGCCAAAGACAGGGGCCTAATTCACCCCTCCACTTT. This codes for CASSQRQGPNSPLHF.

The genes are TRBV7-8 and TRBJ1-2; 9 bases map to TRBD1. Germline lookup yields CDR1 SGHVS and CDR2 FQNEAQ. J lost 8 bases, V lost 4 bases, and 5 bases had no gene match. The CDR3 spans 13 residues. CDR3 DNA: TGTGCCAGCAGCTCCGGACAGGGGAGGGGCTACACCTTC. Its translation: CASSSGQGRGYTF.